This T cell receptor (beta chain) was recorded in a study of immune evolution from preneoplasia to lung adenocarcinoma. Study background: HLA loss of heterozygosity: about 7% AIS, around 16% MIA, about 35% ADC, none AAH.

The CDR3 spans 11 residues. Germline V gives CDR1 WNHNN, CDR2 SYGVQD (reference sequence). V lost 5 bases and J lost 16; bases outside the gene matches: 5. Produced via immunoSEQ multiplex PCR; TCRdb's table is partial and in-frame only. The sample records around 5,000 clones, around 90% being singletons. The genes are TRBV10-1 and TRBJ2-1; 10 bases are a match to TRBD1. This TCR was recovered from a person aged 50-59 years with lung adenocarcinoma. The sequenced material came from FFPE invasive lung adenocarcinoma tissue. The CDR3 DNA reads TGCGCCAGCAGTTCCGGGACAGGGGTATTCTTC. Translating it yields CASSSGTGVFF.